This T cell receptor beta chain was obtained from a study of shared clonotypes between healthy human individuals. Study as a whole: There were three CD4 naive, three CD4 memory, two CD8 naive and one CD8 memory plates per donor.

Sequencing used immunoSEQ multiplex PCR; TCRdb keeps in-frame clones, though not all of them. Of around 2,000,000 clones in the sample, roughly 95% are singletons; the top ten hold under 1.5%. A word on this clone: The antigen is not known.

Regarding the study as a whole: Represented diversity (both genetic and exposure-history) was limited by the small number of donors. Incomplete sequencing of sorted subsets was indicated by rarefaction despite large depth. Unshared clonotypes carried lower generation probabilities than those common to all four donors.

Naive CD8 cells lacked CD45RO and underwent positive selection for CCR7, leaving out terminally differentiated effector memory CD45RA+ cells. CDR3 size: 14 residues. J gave up 5 bases and V 5 bases, and 4 bases lay outside the gene matches. Germline V gives CDR1 PRHDT, CDR2 FYEKMQ (reference sequence). The clonotype originates from a man between 18 and 35 years old in good health. Sequencing was carried out using naive CD8+ T cells sorted from blood. The V gene is TRBV13, the J gene TRBJ2-3; 10 nucleotides align to TRBD2. DNA for the CDR3: TGTGCCAGCAGCAAGCGGGGGGGCAAAGATACGCAGTATTTT. It yields the protein CASSKRGGKDTQYF. The entire variable domain, with the rest obtained from reference TRBV13 and TRBJ2-3, is as follows: AAGVIQSPRHLIKEKRETATLKCYPIPRHDTVYWYQQGPGQDPQFLISFYEKMQSDKGSIPDRFSAQQFSDYHSELNMSSLELGDSALYFCASSKRGGKDTQYFGPGTRLTVL.